This T cell receptor beta chain was identified during a study of T cell clonality in common variable immunodeficiency. Study observations and caveats: CVID subjects shared fewer TCRbeta clones than healthy controls did.

Germline loops: CDR1 DFQATT, CDR2 SNEGSKA (reference sequence). CDR3 size: 15 residues. Germline trimming cut 6 bases from V and 0 bases from J; bases unmatched to any gene: 7. This clone appeared many times. As yet, its antigen is unknown. The read ends 3 residues before the CDR3 terminus; that terminus is restored from the germline J gene. The method was immunoSEQ multiplex PCR; TCRdb's version includes in-frame clones alone and lacks a portion of them. The profile covers 35,000 or so clones, none occurring a single time. This chain connects TRBV20-1 to TRBJ1-3, with 8 bases lining up with TRBD1. Sequencing used peripheral blood mononuclear cells. The clonotype comes from a person aged 18 to 70 in good health. The CDR3 spells CSAPDRGNSGNTIYF. The CDR3 bases that were read are TGCAGTGCGCCCGACAGGGGAAACTCTGGAAACACC.